The sequence of this TCR beta chain was determined in a study of CD8+CD57+ T cells in acquired aplastic anemia. Germline CDR1 and CDR2: DFQATT and SNEGSKA (reference sequence). This CDR3 is 14 amino acids long. Trimming removed 3 bases at V and 0 bases at J, with 12 bases between. All patients picked for sequencing had shown, by flow cytometry, an expansion of CD8+CD57+ cells. Profiling of TCR beta VDJ combinations and CDR3 sequences used genomic DNA as template. Via MiXCR, TCRdb re-called the reads, giving one row per CDR3 protein. The sample has 450,000 to 600,000 distinct CDR3 sequences, around 32% seen once.

This TCR derives from a human donor with aplastic anemia. Specimen: sorted CD4+, CD8+, or CD8+CD57+ T cells (not recorded which) from PBMCs. The J gene is TRBJ2-7, the V gene TRBV20-1; a possible D gene is TRBD2 (6 bases). The CDR3 nucleotides are TGCAGTGCTAGCGGAGGGACGGGCTCCTACGAGCAGTACTTC. Translating it yields CSASGGTGSYEQYF.